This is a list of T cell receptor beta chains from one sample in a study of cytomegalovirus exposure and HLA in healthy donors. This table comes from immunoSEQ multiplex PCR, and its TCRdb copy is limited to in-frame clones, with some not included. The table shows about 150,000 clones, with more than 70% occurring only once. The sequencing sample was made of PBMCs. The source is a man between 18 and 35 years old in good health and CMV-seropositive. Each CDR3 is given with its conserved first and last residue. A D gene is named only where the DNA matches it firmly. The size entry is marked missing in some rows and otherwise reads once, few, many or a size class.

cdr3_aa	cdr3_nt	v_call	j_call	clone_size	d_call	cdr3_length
CASSLVSSGRADTGELFF	TGTGCCAGCAGCTTAGTGTCTAGCGGGAGGGCTGACACCGGGGAGCTGTTTTTT	TRBV7-8	TRBJ2-2	NA	TRBD2	18
CASNRGGTEAFF	TGTGCCAGCAACCGGGGGGGTACTGAAGCTTTCTTT	TRBV5-6	TRBJ1-1	once	NA	12
CASSQNDMMREYF	TGTGCCAGCAGCCAAAATGACATGATGAGGGAGTATTTT	TRBV4-2	TRBJ2-3	NA	NA	13
CASSQADSRHTEAFF	TGCGCCAGCAGCCAGGCGGACTCCCGGCACACTGAAGCTTTCTTT	TRBV4-1	TRBJ1-1	NA	NA	15
CASSLQTASTDTQYF	TGTGCCAGCAGTTTGCAGACAGCTAGCACAGATACGCAGTATTTT	TRBV28	TRBJ2-3	NA	NA	15
CASSLTGVIGTDTQYF	TGTGCCAGCAGTTTAACGGGGGTGATCGGCACAGATACGCAGTATTTT	TRBV28	TRBJ2-3	NA	NA	16
CASENLGYF	TGTGCCAGCGAAAACCTCGGGTACTTC	TRBV28	TRBJ2-7	NA	NA	9
CASSFPSGAGANVLTF	TGTGCCAGCAGCTTTCCTTCAGGGGCTGGGGCCAACGTCCTGACTTTC	TRBV7-9	TRBJ2-6	NA	NA	16
CASSHPGLAGSEQYF	TGTGCCAGCAGCCACCCGGGACTAGCGGGATCCGAGCAGTACTTC	TRBV5-4	TRBJ2-7	once	TRBD2	15
CASSPWLGTGPYEQYF	TGTGCCAGCAGCCCGTGGCTCGGGACAGGGCCCTACGAGCAGTACTTC	TRBV14	TRBJ2-7	NA	TRBD1	16
CASSSGRQAEQFF	TGTGCCAGCAGCTCCGGACGACAGGCTGAGCAGTTCTTC	TRBV11-3	TRBJ2-1	NA	NA	13
CASTPGTGYYGYTF	TGTGCCAGCACACCCGGGACAGGGTACTATGGCTACACCTTC	TRBV6-6	TRBJ1-2	NA	TRBD1	14
CASSHDRVTNQPQHF	TGCGCCAGCAGCCACGACAGGGTTACCAATCAGCCCCAGCATTTT	TRBV4-1	TRBJ1-5	NA	TRBD1	15
CASSFPRTGGTEAFF	TGTGCCAGCAGCTTCCCCCGGACAGGGGGCACTGAAGCTTTCTTT	TRBV7-6	TRBJ1-1	NA	TRBD1	15
CASGISGLPYEQYF	TGCGCCAGCGGGATCAGCGGGTTACCCTACGAGCAGTACTTC	TRBV5-1	TRBJ2-7	NA	NA	14
CASSLVAGGNEQYF	TGTGCCAGCAGTTTAGTAGCAGGGGGGAACGAGCAGTACTTC	TRBV27	TRBJ2-7	NA	NA	14
CASSLVPGTSGTDTQYF	TGCGCCAGCAGCTTGGTTCCCGGGACTAGCGGCACAGATACGCAGTATTTT	TRBV5-1	TRBJ2-3	NA	TRBD2	17
CASSHSPGTGGRGEKLFF	TGCGCCAGCAGCCATAGCCCCGGGACAGGGGGTAGAGGTGAAAAACTGTTTTTT	TRBV5-1	TRBJ1-4	NA	TRBD1	18
CASSRNNPSGRKEQYF	TGTGCCAGCAGCCGAAATAATCCCTCAGGTAGGAAGGAGCAGTACTTC	TRBV14	TRBJ2-7	NA	NA	16
CASSPGTDDTEAFF	TGTGCCAGCAGTCCTGGGACAGACGACACTGAAGCTTTCTTT	TRBV28	TRBJ1-1	NA	TRBD1	14
CASRDRGAPETQYF	TGTGCCAGCAGGGATCGGGGTGCCCCAGAGACCCAGTACTTC	TRBV6-1	TRBJ2-5	NA	NA	14
CAWSRGGLGSSEQYF	TGTGCCTGGAGTAGAGGGGGACTAGGTTCCAGCGAGCAGTACTTC	TRBV30	TRBJ2-7	NA	TRBD2	15
CASSDLAGTQPQHF	TGTGCCAGCAGTGATTTAGCGGGGACTCAGCCCCAGCATTTT	TRBV6-1	TRBJ1-5	NA	NA	14
CASSIEWTASTDTQYF	TGCGCCAGCAGCATAGAATGGACAGCTAGCACAGATACGCAGTATTTT	TRBV5-1	TRBJ2-3	NA	NA	16
CASTDRRDRANNEQFF	TGTGCCAGCACCGATCGACGGGACAGGGCCAACAATGAGCAGTTCTTC	TRBV7-9	TRBJ2-1	NA	TRBD1	16
CASSPASGTSTDTQYF	TGTGCCAGCAGCCCAGCTAGCGGGACGAGCACAGATACGCAGTATTTT	TRBV9	TRBJ2-3	few	TRBD2	16
CATPTWEGFSYEQYF	TGTGCCACCCCGACCTGGGAGGGCTTCTCCTACGAGCAGTACTTC	TRBV6-1	TRBJ2-7	NA	TRBD2	15
CASSYLGGGQYTF	TGTGCCAGCAGTTACCTGGGGGGGGGTCAGTACACCTTC	TRBV6-6	TRBJ1-2	NA	NA	13
CASREQGAGTGELFF	TGTGCCAGCAGAGAACAGGGGGCGGGCACCGGGGAGCTGTTTTTT	TRBV2	TRBJ2-2	NA	TRBD1	15
CAVLSRDRGGNEQFF	TGTGCCGTCCTGTCCCGGGACAGGGGTGGAAATGAGCAGTTCTTC	TRBV6-6	TRBJ2-1	NA	TRBD1	15
CASSPDRAYEKLFF	TGTGCCAGCAGTCCGGACAGGGCGTATGAAAAACTGTTTTTT	TRBV28	TRBJ1-4	NA	TRBD1	14
CASSFLGTSGSETQYF	TGTGCCAGCAGTTTCCTAGGGACTAGCGGGAGTGAGACCCAGTACTTC	TRBV28	TRBJ2-5	NA	TRBD2	16
CASSTGGPGNTIYF	TGTGCCAGCAGCACAGGGGGACCTGGAAACACCATATATTTT	TRBV7-2	TRBJ1-3	NA	TRBD1	14
CASSKQRNTEAFF	TGTGCCAGTAGTAAACAGAGGAACACTGAAGCTTTCTTT	TRBV19	TRBJ1-1	NA	NA	13
CASSPGAPPNYGYTF	TGTGCCAGCTCGCCTGGGGCCCCCCCTAACTATGGCTACACCTTC	TRBV18	TRBJ1-2	NA	NA	15